This section outlines one T cell receptor (beta chain) sequence together with its context. The data belong to a study of T cell changes during pregnancy in multiple sclerosis. This CDR3 comprises 16 residues. Germline V CDR1 and CDR2: SNHLY, FYNNEI. Losses at the gene ends were 4 bases for V and 5 bases for J; bases not matched to a gene: 8. Only in-frame clones appear in the TCRdb table, and some are missing; sequencing was by immunoSEQ multiplex PCR. The table includes about 57,000 clones, less than 95% detected once. Sequencing was performed on peripheral blood, taken after pregnancy. This receptor was identified in a female donor in good health, enrolled as a control in a pregnancy study. The V gene is TRBV2, the J gene TRBJ2-5; 12 bases are shared with TRBD2. CDR3 protein: CASSGGLAGQRETQYF. CDR3 bases: TGTGCCAGCAGTGGGGGACTAGCGGGCCAACGGGAGACCCAGTACTTC.